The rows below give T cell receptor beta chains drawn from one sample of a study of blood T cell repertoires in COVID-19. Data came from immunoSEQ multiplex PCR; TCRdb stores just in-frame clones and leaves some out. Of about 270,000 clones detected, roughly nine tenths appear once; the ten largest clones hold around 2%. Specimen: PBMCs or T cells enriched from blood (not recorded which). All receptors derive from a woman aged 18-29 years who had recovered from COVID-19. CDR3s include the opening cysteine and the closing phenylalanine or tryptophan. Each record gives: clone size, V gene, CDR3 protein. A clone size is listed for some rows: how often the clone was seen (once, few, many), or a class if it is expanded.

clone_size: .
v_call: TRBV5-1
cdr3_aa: CASSVSTGESGYTF

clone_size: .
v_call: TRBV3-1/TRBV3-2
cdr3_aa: CASSLQGNDEAFF

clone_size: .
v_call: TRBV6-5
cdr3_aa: CASRALGGRTDTQYF

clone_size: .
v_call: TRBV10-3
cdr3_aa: CAISSPGSQETQYF

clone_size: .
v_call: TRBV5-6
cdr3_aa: CASSFTRGYEQYF

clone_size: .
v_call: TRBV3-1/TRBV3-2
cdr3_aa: CASSPLGGPTDTQYF

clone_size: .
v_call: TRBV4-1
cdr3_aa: CASSMGGGELFF

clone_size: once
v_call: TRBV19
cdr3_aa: CASSPGTRTDTQYF

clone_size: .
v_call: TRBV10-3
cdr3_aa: CAISDRPAGEKLFF

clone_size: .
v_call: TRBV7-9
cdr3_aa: CASSSATSGVSEQYF

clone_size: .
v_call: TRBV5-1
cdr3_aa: CASSLVGLPSTDTQYF

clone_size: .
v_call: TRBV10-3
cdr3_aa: CAISRLDTDTQYF

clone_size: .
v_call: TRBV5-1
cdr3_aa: CASSPPGQGAAGELFF

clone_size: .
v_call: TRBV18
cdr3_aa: CASSLIGQVTDTEAFF

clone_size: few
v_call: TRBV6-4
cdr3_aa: CASSDGDSGTDTQYF

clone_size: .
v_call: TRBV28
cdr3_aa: CASSLFRYEQYF

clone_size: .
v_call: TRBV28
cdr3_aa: CASSLPPEAFF

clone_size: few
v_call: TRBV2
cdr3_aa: CASSVSRGGNTIYF

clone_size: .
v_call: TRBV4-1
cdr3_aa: CASSQAQGGGTEAFF

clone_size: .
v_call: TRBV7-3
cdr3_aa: CASSSILGGVHEQFF

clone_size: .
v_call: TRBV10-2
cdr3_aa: CASSLLINYEQYF

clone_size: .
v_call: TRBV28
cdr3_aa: CASSSRGQPQHF

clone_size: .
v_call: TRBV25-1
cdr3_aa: CASSEWGVNEQFF

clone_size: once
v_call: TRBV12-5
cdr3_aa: CASGLAPRTQYF

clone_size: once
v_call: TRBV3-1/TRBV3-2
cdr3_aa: CASSFRGGQETQYF

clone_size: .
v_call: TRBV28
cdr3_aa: CASSLDRRGTEAFF

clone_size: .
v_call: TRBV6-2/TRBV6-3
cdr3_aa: CASTPSDMPYEQYF

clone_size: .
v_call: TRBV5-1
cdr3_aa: CASSLKERTNEKLFF

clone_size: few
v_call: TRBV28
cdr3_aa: CASSGGQGYQPQHF

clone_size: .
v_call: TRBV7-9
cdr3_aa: CASSSRDSLGTGELFF

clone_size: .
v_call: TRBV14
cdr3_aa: CASSPMMESNYGYTF

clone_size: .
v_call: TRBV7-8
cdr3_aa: CASSLGRQGRYEQYF

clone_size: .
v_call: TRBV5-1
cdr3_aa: CASSVGQVYNSPLHF

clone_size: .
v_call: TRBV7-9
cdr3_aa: CASSSGLAGRETQYF

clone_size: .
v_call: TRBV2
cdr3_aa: CASTPRSDPETQYF

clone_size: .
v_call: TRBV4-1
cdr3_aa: CASSITDRFTSYEQYF

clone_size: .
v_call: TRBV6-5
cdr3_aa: CASSARGASNEQFF

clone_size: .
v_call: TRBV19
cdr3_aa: CASSISRGQSGYTF

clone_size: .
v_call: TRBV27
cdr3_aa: CASSPGHSGYGYTF